The clone carrying this T cell receptor (beta chain) came up a few times. The antigen is unknown. The CDR3 is cut off 3 residues early in the read; its end comes from the germline J gene. This CDR3 is built from 14 residues. Germline V lookup: CDR1 SGHAT, CDR2 FQDESV (reference sequence). The V and J ends lost 4 bases and 2 bases respectively, with 11 bases between them. Blood samples were heparinized, 5 to 8 ml per donor. Using immunoSEQ multiplex PCR, the repertoire was profiled, and TCRdb retains in-frame clones only, with some absent. In total the sample includes around 52,000 clones, none of them seen once. The sample is drawn from a study of T cell clonality in common variable immunodeficiency. Study-wide results and limits: CVID patient heterogeneity limited repertoire-clinical complication correlations. CVID subjects showed higher TCRbeta clonality than healthy controls.

This TCR came from a person aged 18 to 70 in good health. Sequenced material: peripheral blood mononuclear cells. The chain is built from TRBV11-1 and TRBJ1-1; D remains ambiguous. The CDR3 spells CASSSPPGNTEAFF. The covered CDR3 bases are TGTGCCAGCAGCTCCCCTCCAGGTAACACTGAA.